This T cell receptor beta chain was captured by sequencing in a study of T cells in Graves' hyperthyroidism and ophthalmopathy. Background on the study: Peripheral blood was acquired at first diagnosis, ahead of any therapy whatsoever. General observations from the study: Blood also held most thyroid clonotypes expanded beyond 0.001.

Clinical Activity Scores of at least 3, NOSPECS grades of at least 4 and durations under 3 months characterized ophthalmopathy patients. Diagnoses used clinical symptoms, serum thyroxine and TRAb, thyroid ultrasound and orbital computed tomography. This clonotype was counted ten times or more. Antigen: not known. This CDR3 has 15 amino acids. V was shortened by 0 bases and J by 3 bases, with 12 bases between the two germline ends. CDR1 and CDR2 from the germline V gene are SGHRS and YFSETQ. Authors of the study amplified TCR beta CDR3 regions from RNA transcripts. With the HTBI primer set, the TCR CDR3 went through a first round of RT-PCR. TCRdb reanalysed the multiplex PCR reads using MiXCR and keeps one entry per CDR3 protein. This table has fewer than 450,000 distinct CDR3 sequences, around 20% appearing once.

Sequences were obtained from blood. This sequence was found in a man aged 18 to 35 with Graves' ophthalmopathy. The V gene is TRBV5-1, the J gene TRBJ1-1; D gene uncertain. The CDR3 loop is CASSLALEEDTEAFF. CDR3 nucleotide sequence: TGCGCCAGCAGCTTGGCCTTAGAGGAGGACACTGAAGCTTTCTTT.